A single sample gave rise to the 19 T cell receptor beta chains below, sequenced in a study of blood T cell repertoires in COVID-19. Produced via immunoSEQ multiplex PCR; TCRdb's table is partial and in-frame only. Among about 67,000 clones listed, roughly nine tenths were seen once. Input material: peripheral blood. The receptor source for this set is a man between 50 and 59 years old with active COVID-19.

The rearrangement joins TRBV6-2 or TRBV6-3 to TRBJ1-1; 10 positions agree with TRBD1. The germline V gene has CDR1 MNHEY and CDR2 SVGEGT. V dropped 4 bases and J dropped 4; count of bases not matched to a gene: 3. The CDR3 spans 14 residues. The CDR3 DNA reads as TGTGCCAGCAGTTTTCGGGACAGGGGCACTGAAGCTTTCTTT. It specifies CASSFRDRGTEAFF.

This chain joins TRBV6-5 and TRBJ2-7, with TRBD1 matching 8 bases. The CDR3 consists of 14 residues. CDR1 is MNHEY and CDR2 is SVGAGI in the germline V gene. Trimming at V came to 6 bases and at J to 6 bases, leaving 10 bases not matched to a gene. DNA of the CDR3: TGTGCCAGCAGGTTTACGGGACAGGCCGGCGAGCAGTACTTC. Protein: CASRFTGQAGEQYF.

The chain couples TRBV6-2 or TRBV6-3 to TRBJ2-3; 8 bases align to TRBD2. Germline values: CDR1 MNHEY, CDR2 SVGEGT. Trimming cost V 2 bases and J 2 bases; bases outside gene matches: 3. The CDR3 has 15 amino acids. This CDR3 is CASSYIAGLTDTQYF. The CDR3 nucleotides read TGTGCCAGCAGTTACATAGCGGGGCTCACAGATACGCAGTATTTT.

This rearrangement joins TRBV7-9 to TRBJ2-3; no definite D call. The V end was cut by 7 bases, the J end by 0 bases, with 17 bases between. The germline V gene encodes CDR1 SEHNR and CDR2 FQNEAQ (reference sequence). The CDR3 spans 16 residues. The CDR3 protein is CASTSLDSPSTDTQYF. CDR3 sequence (DNA): TGTGCCAGCACCTCGCTCGACTCGCCAAGCACAGATACGCAGTATTTT.

J is TRBJ2-6 and V is TRBV10-3; 12 bases agree with TRBD2. CDR3 length: 18 residues. The V gene end was trimmed by 4 bases and the J gene end by 0 bases; junction bases not matched to a gene: 4. Germline V gene data show CDR1 as ENHRY and CDR2 as SYGVKD. CDR3 sequence (DNA): TGTGCCATCAGTGTGACTAGCGGGAGTAGCTCTGGGGCCAACGTCCTGACTTTC. Its translation: CAISVTSGSSSGANVLTF.

The gene calls are TRBV15 and TRBJ1-4, with unresolved D. The length of the CDR3 is 12 residues. CDR1 and CDR2 (germline): LNHNV, YYDKDF (reference sequence). V was trimmed by 5 bases and J by 4 bases, leaving 5 bases between them. CDR3 region: CATSRGNEKLFF. The CDR3, as DNA: TGTGCCACCAGCCGCGGTAATGAAAAACTGTTTTTT.

The chain joins TRBV24-1 to TRBJ1-5; 8 nucleotides agree with TRBD1. With 4 bases clipped from V and 8 bases from J, the junction kept 6 bases outside the gene matches. CDR1 and CDR2 from the germline V gene are KGHDR and SFDVKD. This CDR3 has 14 amino acids. CDR3 nucleotide sequence: TGTGCCACCAGTGACTCGGGACAGGTAAAGCCCCAGCATTTT. Its protein is CATSDSGQVKPQHF.

This chain joins TRBV6-6 and TRBJ1-6; D is unresolved. Germline V gene sequence: CDR1 MNHNY, CDR2 SVGAGI (reference sequence). V gave up 0 bases and J gave up 8 bases, with 5 bases separating them. The CDR3 is made up of 13 amino acids. The CDR3 loop is CASSYSADSPLHF. The CDR3 DNA is TGTGCCAGCAGTTACTCGGCGGATTCACCCCTCCACTTT.

The rearrangement uses TRBV6-5 and TRBJ1-3, with D uncertain. CDR1 and CDR2 (germline): MNHEY, SVGAGI. The CDR3 runs to 12 residues. V lost 6 bases and J 8 bases, leaving 11 bases between the germline ends. In DNA form, the CDR3 reads TGTGCCAGCAGCCGGAACGGGGACACCATATATTTT. Its translation is CASSRNGDTIYF.

The V gene is TRBV6-4, the J gene TRBJ2-7; 7 bases match TRBD1. This CDR3 contains 16 residues. Per the germline V gene, CDR1 is MRHNA and CDR2 is SNTAGT. Trimming at V came to 0 bases and at J to 4 bases, leaving 9 bases not matched to a gene. The CDR3 reads CASSDSVQGRFYEQYF. CDR3 nucleotide sequence: TGTGCCAGCAGTGACTCGGTACAGGGGCGGTTTTACGAGCAGTACTTC.

CDR3 residues: CASSPGWGANEKLFF. For the CDR3, the DNA is TGTGCCAGCAGCCCCGGGTGGGGGGCTAATGAAAAACTGTTTTTT. This chain joins TRBV5-8 and TRBJ1-4; D might be TRBD1 (5 bases). CDR1 is SGHTS and CDR2 is YDEGEE in the germline V gene. V lost 4 bases and J lost 3, with 13 bases in between. The CDR3 runs to 15 residues.

This clone was recorded once. In DNA, the CDR3 is TGTGCCAGCAGCGTCGGGACAGCAGAGAACACTGAAGCTTTCTTT. Translation gives CASSVGTAENTEAFF. The chain has TRBV7-9 and TRBJ1-1, with TRBD1 identical over 7 bases. In germline, CDR1 is SEHNR, CDR2 FQNEAQ (reference sequence). V was pared by 5 bases and J by 1 base, with 7 bases of the junction left unmatched. CDR3 length: 15 amino acids.

The gene calls are TRBV6-2 or TRBV6-3 and TRBJ1-4, with D perhaps TRBD1 (6 bases). The germline V and J ends were trimmed by 2 bases and 8 bases, with 12 bases remaining between them. The CDR3 is made up of 14 amino acids. The V gene's germline CDR1 is MNHEY and CDR2 SVGEGT. The CDR3 DNA sequence: TGTGCCAGCAGTTACGGTGGGGGCTTGGAAAAACTGTTTTTT. Translated: CASSYGGGLEKLFF.

The chain uses TRBV7-2 and TRBJ2-1; tentative D call: TRBD2 (5 bases). Deletions cut 1 base from V and 7 bases from J, with 14 bases between. CDR3 length: 15 residues. Germline values: CDR1 SGHTA, CDR2 FQGNSA. Here the CDR3 DNA reads TGTGCCAGCAGCTTAGTTTCCCACCGGGGAAATGAGCAGTTCTTC. This encodes CASSLVSHRGNEQFF. Using reference TRBV7-2 and TRBJ2-1 for the parts outside the CDR3, the full variable domain is GAGVSQSPSNKVTEKGKDVELRCDPISGHTALYWYRQSLGQGLEFLIYFQGNSAPDKSGLPSDRFSAERTGGSVSTLTIQRTQQEDSAVYLCASSLVSHRGNEQFFGPGTRLTVL.

A note on this clone: At the DNA level, this CDR3 is encoded by other sequences in the same sample as well. V is TRBV7-2 and J is TRBJ2-2, with TRBD2 as a possible D gene (7 bases). V was shortened by 2 bases and J by 2 bases, with 9 bases between the two germline ends. Germline CDR1 and CDR2: SGHTA and FQGNSA. This CDR3 has 15 amino acids. The CDR3 protein is CASSLWGGNTGELFF. CDR3 DNA: TGTGCCAGCAGCTTATGGGGGGGCAACACCGGGGAGCTGTTTTTT.

The chain carries TRBV7-3 and TRBJ2-1, with 12 bases fitting TRBD2. J gave up 7 bases and V 5 bases, and 6 bases lay outside the gene matches. CDR1 is SGHTA, CDR2 FQGTGA, per germline. CDR3 length: 15 residues. This chain's CDR3 is CASSPGLAGRNEQFF. CDR3 DNA sequence: TGTGCCAGCAGCCCTGGACTAGCGGGGAGGAATGAGCAGTTCTTC.

The chain carries TRBV6-1 and TRBJ2-7; 9 nucleotides agree with TRBD1. CDR3 length: 15 amino acids. Losses at the gene ends were 2 bases for V and 5 bases for J; bases not matched to a gene: 7. CDR1 is MNHNS and CDR2 is SASEGT in the germline V gene. DNA for the CDR3: TGTGCCAGCAGTGAAAGGGACAGGGTGCACAACGAGCAGTACTTC. It codes for CASSERDRVHNEQYF.

The chain recombines TRBV30 with TRBJ1-5; tentative D call: TRBD1 (5 bases). Trimming removed 5 bases from V and 0 bases from J, with 20 bases in between. This CDR3 is built from 17 residues. Germline V gene sequence: CDR1 GTSNPN, CDR2 SVGIG (reference sequence). The CDR3 DNA reads as TGTGCCTGGGGCTCCAAGGAGGGGTATTATAGCAATCAGCCCCAGCATTTT. Translated, it gives CAWGSKEGYYSNQPQHF.

This clone was counted between two and nine times. The chain uses TRBV5-1 and TRBJ2-7; D is possibly TRBD2 (5 bases). Germline V gene sequence: CDR1 SGHRS, CDR2 YFSETQ. V lost 6 bases and J 4 bases, leaving 17 bases between the germline ends. CDR3 length: 14 residues. CDR3 region: CASTDQFGVYEQYF. The CDR3 DNA reads as TGCGCCAGCACAGACCAATTCGGGGTTTACGAGCAGTACTTC.